Below are 17 T cell receptor beta chains sequenced from a single sample in a study of beta chain features in type 1 diabetes. Isolated RNA was reverse transcribed in full, so expressed TCRB transcripts were sequenced. Data came from immunoSEQ multiplex PCR; TCRdb stores just in-frame clones and leaves some out. The profile shows about 360,000 clones, around 13% of them singletons. Sequenced input: naive CD4+ T cells from blood. These receptor sequences come from a man between 18 and 35 years old in good health.

This clone was seen a handful of times. J is TRBJ1-3 and V is TRBV25-1; tentative D call: TRBD1 (5 bases). The CDR3 totals 14 residues. The V and J ends lost 3 bases and 2 bases respectively, with 8 bases between them. Germline-derived CDR1 and CDR2 are MGHDK and SYGVNS. CDR3 residues: CASSETAPGNTIYF. CDR3 in DNA: TGTGCCAGCAGTGAGACAGCCCCTGGAAACACCATATATTTT.

This clone has just a few counts. The chain combines TRBV19 with TRBJ2-7; 8 nucleotides align to TRBD1. V lost 4 bases and J lost 0; bases outside the gene matches: 5. Germline V gives CDR1 LNHDA, CDR2 SQIVND (reference sequence). The CDR3 is 15 amino acids. The CDR3 DNA reads as TGTGCCAGTAGTAGCCCGGGACAGGCCTCCTACGAGCAGTACTTC. Translation: CASSSPGQASYEQYF.

The chain recombines TRBV11-3 with TRBJ2-2; tentatively, D is TRBD1 (6 bases). V lost 1 base and J 1 base, leaving 7 bases between the germline ends. This CDR3 is 15 amino acids long. The germline V gene has CDR1 SGHNT and CDR2 YENEEA. CDR3 loop: CASSLGTVNTGELFF. CDR3 DNA sequence: TGTGCCAGCAGCTTAGGGACAGTGAACACCGGGGAGCTGTTTTTT. Full variable domain (outside the CDR3, taken from reference TRBV11-3 and TRBJ2-2): EAGVVQSPRYKIIEKKQPVAFWCNPISGHNTLYWYLQNLGQGPELLIRYENEEAVDDSQLPKDRFSAERLKGVDSTLKIQPAELGDSAVYLCASSLGTVNTGELFFGEGSRLTVL.

This chain links TRBV18 with TRBJ2-7, with D perhaps matching TRBD1 (6 bases). V was clipped by 6 bases and J by 0 bases, with 12 bases between them. CDR1 KGHSH and CDR2 LQKENI come from the germline V gene. The CDR3 contains 14 residues. CDR3 DNA: TGTGCCAGCTCGCCCGGGACACACTCCTACGAGCAGTACTTC. As protein: CASSPGTHSYEQYF. Filled out from reference TRBV18 and TRBJ2-7, the complete variable domain reads NAGVMQNPRHLVRRRGQEARLRCSPMKGHSHVYWYRQLPEEGLKFMVYLQKENIIDESGMPKERFSAEFPKEGPSILRIQQVVRGDSAAYFCASSPGTHSYEQYFGPGTRLTVT.

The V gene is TRBV30, the J gene TRBJ1-5; a weak D match, TRBD1 (5 bases). The germline CDR1 and CDR2 sequences are GTSNPN and SVGIG (reference sequence). CDR3 length: 15 residues. The V gene lost 1 base and the J gene lost 3 bases, with 13 bases spanning the gap. The CDR3 is CAWSGGRENNQPQHF. The CDR3 DNA reads as TGTGCCTGGAGTGGGGGGAGGGAAAACAATCAGCCCCAGCATTTT.

This clone was seen more than once but under ten times. The chain combines TRBV19 with TRBJ2-1; weak D call: TRBD1 (6 bases). CDR3 size: 15 residues. Germline V gives CDR1 LNHDA, CDR2 SQIVND (reference sequence). V lost 5 bases and J 4 bases, leaving 15 bases between the germline ends. DNA for the CDR3: TGTGCCAGTAGTGGCTCAGGGGCGGTTTACAATGAGCAGTTCTTC. This sequence encodes CASSGSGAVYNEQFF. Full variable domain (outside the CDR3, taken from reference TRBV19 and TRBJ2-1): DGGITQSPKYLFRKEGQNVTLSCEQNLNHDAMYWYRQDPGQGLRLIYYSQIVNDFQKGDIAEGYSVSREKKESFPLTVTSAQKNPTAFYLCASSGSGAVYNEQFFGPGTRLTVL.

The CDR3 reads CASSHSTGYQPQHF. CDR3 DNA: TGTGCCAGCAGCCATTCGACAGGGTATCAGCCCCAGCATTTT. The chain carries TRBV25-1 and TRBJ1-5, with 7 bases aligning to TRBD1. The germline V gene has CDR1 MGHDK and CDR2 SYGVNS. The CDR3 has 14 residues. V lost 6 bases, J lost 5 bases, and 7 bases stayed unmatched.

The table lists this clone with a few counts. The rearrangement uses TRBV27 and TRBJ1-2; no clear D. The CDR3 sequence is 13 residues long. With 0 bases removed from V and 5 bases from J, the gap between germline ends came to 7 bases. Per the germline V gene, CDR1 is MNHEY and CDR2 is SMNVEV (reference sequence). The CDR3 coding sequence is TGTGCCAGCAGTTTATCGTCTGAGTATGGCTACACCTTC. Translation gives CASSLSSEYGYTF.

This clone was observed a handful of times. The chain links TRBV11-1 to TRBJ1-3, with D tentatively TRBD1 (6 bases). Trimming removed 5 bases at V and 10 bases at J, with 18 bases between. The V gene's germline CDR1 is SGHAT and CDR2 FQDESV (reference sequence). The CDR3 is made up of 14 amino acids. This CDR3 reads CASSRLRTDRTIYF. CDR3 nucleotide sequence: TGTGCCAGCAGCCGATTACGGACAGACCGAACCATATATTTT.

The chain combines TRBV7-3 with TRBJ2-7; TRBD2 aligns across 8 bases. J lost 7 bases, V lost 5 bases, and 4 bases had no gene match. In germline, CDR1 is SGHTA, CDR2 FQGTGA. The CDR3 length is 12 residues. The CDR3 DNA sequence: TGTGCCAGCAGCCTTATAGCGGGAGAGCAGTACTTC. Protein: CASSLIAGEQYF.

The chain is built from TRBV6-5 and TRBJ2-7; TRBD1 aligns across 9 bases. The CDR3 is 15 residues long. The ends lost 0 bases at V and 6 bases at J; junction bases unmatched: 6. In germline, CDR1 is MNHEY, CDR2 SVGAGI. Here the CDR3 DNA reads TGTGCCAGCAGTTACTCGGTCGAGACAGGGGGCGAGCAGTACTTC. Residues: CASSYSVETGGEQYF.

This clone was seen just once. The genes are TRBV4-3 and TRBJ1-2; a weak D match, TRBD1 (5 bases). The CDR3 loop spans 16 amino acids. The V end lost 1 base, the J end lost 0 bases, and 12 bases lay between the germline ends. Germline CDR1 and CDR2: LGHNA and YSLEER. This CDR3 reads CASSQGADTTNYGYTF. Written as DNA, the CDR3 is TGCGCCAGCAGCCAAGGGGCGGACACTACTAACTATGGCTACACCTTC.

In this sample, this clone turned up a few times. V is TRBV14 and J is TRBJ2-1; D might be TRBD1 (5 bases). The germline CDR1 and CDR2 sequences are SGHDN and FVKESK. V was trimmed by 4 bases and J by 7 bases, leaving 23 bases between them. The CDR3 spans 17 residues. CDR3 loop: CASSPDRTLAVLNEQFF. Written as DNA, the CDR3 is TGTGCCAGCAGCCCCGATCGGACACTCGCAGTCCTGAATGAGCAGTTCTTC.

This clone was found a few times. V and J are TRBV9 and TRBJ1-4; the D is unclear. Per germline, CDR1 SGDLS and CDR2 YYNGEE. The CDR3 length is 16 residues. With 1 base removed from V and 0 bases from J, the gap between germline ends came to 10 bases. The CDR3 reads CASSVRASPTNEKLFF. CDR3 coding DNA: TGTGCCAGCAGCGTACGTGCGTCACCAACTAATGAAAAACTGTTTTTT.

V usage is TRBV7-2 and J usage is TRBJ2-5, with 9 positions matching TRBD2. Germline V gene sequence: CDR1 SGHTA, CDR2 FQGNSA. With V trimmed by 8 bases and J by 5 bases, 9 bases remained unmatched. CDR3 length: 14 amino acids. In DNA, the CDR3 is TGTGCCAGCGGCAAGACTAGCGGAGGCGAGACCCAGTACTTC. Amino acids: CASGKTSGGETQYF.

This clone has more than one count but fewer than ten. The genes are TRBV30 and TRBJ2-3; TRBD2 might be the D (5 bases). CDR1 and CDR2 from the germline V gene are GTSNPN and SVGIG (reference sequence). The CDR3 spans 17 residues. Trimming took 2 bases from V and 0 from J, leaving 18 bases between them. The CDR3 DNA sequence: TGTGCCTGGAGTACGGGATCAACCGTCCCTAGCACAGATACGCAGTATTTT. Protein: CAWSTGSTVPSTDTQYF.

The rearrangement joins TRBV5-1 to TRBJ2-4; no reliable D call. The CDR3 totals 13 residues. Trimming took off 0 bases at V and 3 bases at J, with 4 bases between the two ends. CDR1 and CDR2 from the germline V gene are SGHRS and YFSETQ. For the CDR3, the DNA is TGCGCCAGCAGCTTGGACGGCAAAAACATTCAGTACTTC. Translating it yields CASSLDGKNIQYF.